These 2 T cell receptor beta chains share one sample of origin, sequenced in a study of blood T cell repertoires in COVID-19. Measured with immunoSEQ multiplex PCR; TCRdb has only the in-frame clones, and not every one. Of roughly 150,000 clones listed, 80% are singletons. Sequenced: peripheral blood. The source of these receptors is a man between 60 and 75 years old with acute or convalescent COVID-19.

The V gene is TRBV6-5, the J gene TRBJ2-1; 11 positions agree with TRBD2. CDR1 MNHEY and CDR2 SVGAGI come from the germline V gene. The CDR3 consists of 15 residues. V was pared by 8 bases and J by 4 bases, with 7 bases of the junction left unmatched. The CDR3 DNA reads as TGTGCCAGCGTGGGACTAGCGGCCCAATACAATGAGCAGTTCTTC. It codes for CASVGLAAQYNEQFF.

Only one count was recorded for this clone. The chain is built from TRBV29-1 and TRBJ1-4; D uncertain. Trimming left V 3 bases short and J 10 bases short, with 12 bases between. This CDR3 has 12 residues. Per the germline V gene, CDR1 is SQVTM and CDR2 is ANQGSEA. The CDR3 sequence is CSVEVPTGKLFF. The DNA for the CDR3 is TGCAGCGTTGAGGTTCCCACGGGAAAACTGTTTTTT.